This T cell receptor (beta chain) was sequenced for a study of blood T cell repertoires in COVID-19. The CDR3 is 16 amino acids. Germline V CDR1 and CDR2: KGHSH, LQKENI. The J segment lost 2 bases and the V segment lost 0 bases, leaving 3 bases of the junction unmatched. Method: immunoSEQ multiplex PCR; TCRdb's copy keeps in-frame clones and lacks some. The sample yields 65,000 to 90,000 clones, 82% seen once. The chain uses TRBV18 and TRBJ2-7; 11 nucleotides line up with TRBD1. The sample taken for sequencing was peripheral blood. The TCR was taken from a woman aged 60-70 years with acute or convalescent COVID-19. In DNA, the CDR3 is TGTGCCAGCTCACCACCGGTGGGACAGGGGGCCTACGAGCAGTACTTC. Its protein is CASSPPVGQGAYEQYF.